Below, 29 T cell receptor beta chains from the same sample are listed, as sequenced in a study of OX40 agonist ivuxolimab in advanced cancers. TCRdb's table, derived via immunoSEQ multiplex PCR, lists solely in-frame clones and lacks some. Among 75,000 to 100,000 clones, roughly nine tenths were seen once, and the ten largest hold around 5.9%. This material consisted of CD4+ or CD8+ T cells sorted from blood, taken in a trial of the OX40 agonist ivuxolimab. The receptor set was obtained from an adult with an advanced solid tumor such as melanoma, head and neck, liver or kidney cancer.

This chain links TRBV9 with TRBJ1-1; D is perhaps TRBD1 (6 bases). CDR1 and CDR2 from the germline V gene are SGDLS and YYNGEE. V shed 0 bases and J shed 1 base, with 10 bases lying between them. This CDR3 region has 15 residues. The CDR3 nucleotides read TGTGCCAGCAGCGTAGGCGGGACACCGAACACTGAAGCTTTCTTT. Its translation is CASSVGGTPNTEAFF.

This chain joins TRBV7-2 and TRBJ1-5, with 7 bases aligning to TRBD1. V lost 8 bases, J lost 5 bases, and 9 bases stayed unmatched. The germline V gene encodes CDR1 SGHTA and CDR2 FQGNSA. The CDR3 length is 14 residues. DNA for the CDR3: TGTGCCAGCGGACGGACAGGAGGGGATCAGCCCCAGCATTTT. Amino acids: CASGRTGGDQPQHF.

This chain links TRBV7-2 with TRBJ2-2, with D perhaps given as TRBD1 or TRBD2 (5 bases each). V lost 2 bases, J lost 3 bases, and 10 bases lay in between. In germline, CDR1 is SGHTA, CDR2 FQGNSA. The CDR3 length is 15 residues. The CDR3 region is CASSLSGAHTGELFF. The DNA for the CDR3 is TGTGCCAGCAGCTTATCCGGGGCTCACACCGGGGAGCTGTTTTTT.

CDR3 DNA sequence: TGCGCCAGCAGCCAACTCGGCGGGACAGGGAGCACCGGGGAGCTGTTTTTT. This gives the protein CASSQLGGTGSTGELFF. This rearrangement joins TRBV5-1 to TRBJ2-2; 9 bases agree with TRBD1. Looked up from germline, CDR1 is SGHRS and CDR2 is YFSETQ. The CDR3 contains 17 residues. V lost 4 bases, J lost 4 bases, and 11 bases stayed unmatched. Full variable domain (missing parts from reference TRBV5-1 and TRBJ2-2): KAGVTQTPRYLIKTRGQQVTLSCSPISGHRSVSWYQQTPGQGLQFLFEYFSETQRNKGNFPGRFSGRQFSNSRSEMNVSTLELGDSALYLCASSQLGGTGSTGELFFGEGSRLTVL.

The chain uses TRBV29-1 and TRBJ2-1; D perhaps matches TRBD2 (5 bases). CDR3 length: 16 residues. Germline V CDR1 and CDR2: SQVTM, ANQGSEA. With 5 bases removed from V and 0 bases from J, the gap between germline ends came to 17 bases. The CDR3 nucleotides read TGCAGCGTTTCGTCCAATAGCGAAAGCTCCTACAATGAGCAGTTCTTC. Translation: CSVSSNSESSYNEQFF.

This chain links TRBV7-2 with TRBJ1-4; 9 bases agree with TRBD1. Per germline, CDR1 SGHTA and CDR2 FQGNSA. The J segment lost 5 bases and the V segment lost 4 bases, leaving 5 bases of the junction unmatched. The CDR3 spans 15 residues. The CDR3 DNA reads TGTGCCAGCAGCTCCGGGACAGGGTTAAATGAAAAACTGTTTTTT. This translates into CASSSGTGLNEKLFF.

This clone came up once. The J gene is TRBJ2-7, the V gene TRBV6-6; D may be TRBD2 (6 bases). The germline V gene encodes CDR1 MNHNY and CDR2 SVGAGI (reference sequence). The CDR3 length is 12 residues. V was shortened by 8 bases and J by 5 bases, with 13 bases between the two germline ends. This CDR3 reads CASGLGGHEQYF. CDR3 coding DNA: TGTGCCAGCGGCCTGGGGGGTCACGAGCAGTACTTC.

V and J are TRBV5-5 and TRBJ2-2; TRBD1 is a possible D gene (6 bases). The CDR3 extends over 15 amino acids. Between the trimmed V and J ends, which lost 3 bases and 0 bases, there was a span of 9 bases. Germline V CDR1 and CDR2: SGHKS, YYEKEE (reference sequence). DNA for the CDR3: TGTGCCAGCAGCTACGGACAGACGAACACCGGGGAGCTGTTTTTT. Protein product: CASSYGQTNTGELFF.

The J gene is TRBJ2-1, the V gene TRBV20-1; D is uncertain. Germline CDR1 DFQATT, CDR2 SNEGSKA (reference sequence). Trimming removed 3 bases from V and 9 bases from J, with 9 bases in between. This CDR3 region has 11 residues. CDR3 sequence reads: CSARDRFEQFF. CDR3 nucleotides: TGCAGTGCTAGGGATAGGTTTGAGCAGTTCTTC.

The chain carries TRBV27 and TRBJ2-1, with 7 bases lining up with TRBD1. Germline V CDR1 and CDR2: MNHEY, SMNVEV (reference sequence). There are 15 residues in the CDR3. V shed 3 bases and J 6 bases; nucleotides not matched to a gene: 8. The CDR3 coding sequence is TGTGCCAGCAGTTTGACAGGGATCTACCTCAATGAGCAGTTCTTC. It specifies CASSLTGIYLNEQFF.

The V gene is TRBV20-1, the J gene TRBJ2-7; TRBD2 is a possible D gene (6 bases). Per germline, CDR1 DFQATT and CDR2 SNEGSKA (reference sequence). This CDR3 has 11 residues. Trimming took off 4 bases at V and 3 bases at J, with 7 bases between the two ends. CDR3 bases: TGCAGTGCTACCGGGGGCTACGAGCAGTACTTC. This gives the protein CSATGGYEQYF.

The rearrangement uses TRBV7-2 and TRBJ2-7; D is ambiguous. The V end lost 5 bases, the J end lost 0 bases, and 11 bases lay between the germline ends. This CDR3 has 14 residues. Germline V gene data show CDR1 as SGHTA and CDR2 as FQGNSA. The CDR3 DNA sequence: TGTGCCAGCAGCCGAACAGCTTACTCCTACGAGCAGTACTTC. This codes for CASSRTAYSYEQYF.

The chain joins TRBV27 to TRBJ1-5; D remains unclear. V was shortened by 5 bases and J by 2 bases, with 10 bases between the two germline ends. The CDR3 totals 14 residues. CDR1 and CDR2 (germline): MNHEY, SMNVEV (reference sequence). The CDR3 coding sequence is TGTGCCAGCAGTGGGGTAACGGGCAATCAGCCCCAGCATTTT. Protein product: CASSGVTGNQPQHF.

The J gene is TRBJ2-1, the V gene TRBV4-3; 7 bases are a match to TRBD2. Germline values: CDR1 LGHNA, CDR2 YSLEER. The V gene end was trimmed by 6 bases and the J gene end by 6 bases; junction bases not matched to a gene: 8. This CDR3 region has 14 residues. CDR3: CASSRGSRGNEQFF. CDR3 in DNA: TGCGCCAGCAGTCGCGGGAGTAGGGGCAATGAGCAGTTCTTC.

This clone was seen more than once but under ten times. The V gene is TRBV7-9, the J gene TRBJ1-3; D is unresolved. Looked up from germline, CDR1 is SEHNR and CDR2 is FQNEAQ (reference sequence). The CDR3 has 15 amino acids. The V gene lost 1 base and the J gene lost 3 bases, with 10 bases spanning the gap. CDR3 protein: CASSLDVGIGNTIYF. The CDR3 nucleotides read TGTGCCAGCAGCTTAGATGTGGGGATTGGAAACACCATATATTTT. Filled out from reference TRBV7-9 and TRBJ1-3, the complete variable domain reads DTGVSQNPRHKITKRGQNVTFRCDPISEHNRLYWYRQTLGQGPEFLTYFQNEAQLEKSRLLSDRFSAERPKGSFSTLEIQRTEQGDSAMYLCASSLDVGIGNTIYFGEGSWLTVV.

This chain joins TRBV6-1 and TRBJ2-7, with no clear D. The CDR3 loop spans 14 amino acids. Germline CDR1 and CDR2: MNHNS and SASEGT. V was pared by 6 bases and J by 0 bases, with 12 bases between. CDR3 amino acids: CASRTAQVSYEQYF. In DNA form, the CDR3 reads TGTGCCAGCAGGACGGCTCAGGTCTCCTACGAGCAGTACTTC.

The J gene is TRBJ1-4, the V gene TRBV5-1, with 10 bases lining up with TRBD1. Looked up from germline, CDR1 is SGHRS and CDR2 is YFSETQ. The CDR3 covers 15 residues. J gave up 10 bases and V 0 bases, and 6 bases lay outside the gene matches. The CDR3 sequence: CASSLAGDRGGKLFF. The CDR3 DNA reads TGCGCCAGCAGCTTGGCTGGGGACAGGGGCGGAAAACTGTTTTTT. Full variable domain (remainder filled in from reference TRBV5-1 and TRBJ1-4): KAGVTQTPRYLIKTRGQQVTLSCSPISGHRSVSWYQQTPGQGLQFLFEYFSETQRNKGNFPGRFSGRQFSNSRSEMNVSTLELGDSALYLCASSLAGDRGGKLFFGSGTQLSVL.

The chain carries TRBV14 and TRBJ2-2, with 8 bases matching TRBD1. Germline trimming cut 4 bases from V and 0 bases from J; bases unmatched to any gene: 4. The germline V gene has CDR1 SGHDN and CDR2 FVKESK. This CDR3 is built from 16 residues. The CDR3 nucleotides are TGTGCCAGCAGCCGGACAGGGATCTCGAACACCGGGGAGCTGTTTTTT. Protein: CASSRTGISNTGELFF.

This clone was recorded only once. V gene TRBV6-5 combines with J gene TRBJ1-4, with D perhaps matching TRBD1 (6 bases). Trimming removed 0 bases at V and 7 bases at J, with 12 bases between. Germline V gene sequence: CDR1 MNHEY, CDR2 SVGAGI. This CDR3 has 15 amino acids. The CDR3 here is CASSYSSGQTEKLFF. CDR3 DNA sequence: TGTGCCAGCAGTTACTCGTCCGGACAGACTGAAAAACTGTTTTTT.

The rearrangement uses TRBV10-2 and TRBJ1-2; D unresolved. Germline V gene sequence: CDR1 WSHSY, CDR2 SAAADI. The CDR3 has 13 residues. V was clipped by 10 bases and J by 0 bases, with 12 bases between them. The CDR3 DNA is TGCGCCACCTCAGGACGCACTAACTATGGCTACACCTTC. This encodes CATSGRTNYGYTF.

The chain combines TRBV19 with TRBJ2-2; the D gene is possibly TRBD2 (6 bases). Trimming removed 0 bases from V and 4 bases from J, with 18 bases in between. CDR1 and CDR2 from the germline V gene are LNHDA and SQIVND (reference sequence). The CDR3 runs to 18 residues. The CDR3 loop is CASSIDPPQEGGTGELFF. CDR3 nucleotide sequence: TGTGCCAGTAGTATAGATCCCCCTCAAGAGGGAGGCACCGGGGAGCTGTTTTTT. Variable domain in full (rest from reference TRBV19 and TRBJ2-2): DGGITQSPKYLFRKEGQNVTLSCEQNLNHDAMYWYRQDPGQGLRLIYYSQIVNDFQKGDIAEGYSVSREKKESFPLTVTSAQKNPTAFYLCASSIDPPQEGGTGELFFGEGSRLTVL.

The V and J genes are TRBV10-2 and TRBJ2-3, with 7 bases fitting TRBD1. CDR3 length: 13 residues. The J segment lost 7 bases and the V segment lost 4 bases, leaving 5 bases of the junction unmatched. Germline lookup yields CDR1 WSHSY and CDR2 SAAADI. The CDR3 sequence: CASSADRVYTQYF. The CDR3, as DNA: TGCGCCAGCAGTGCCGACAGGGTGTATACGCAGTATTTT.

V gene TRBV19 combines with J gene TRBJ2-1; the match to TRBD2 covers 7 bases. The junction had 4 bases not matched to a gene; V was cut back by 4 bases and J by 4 bases. The length of the CDR3 is 14 residues. The germline CDR1 and CDR2 sequences are LNHDA and SQIVND (reference sequence). Written as DNA, the CDR3 is TGTGCCAGTAGTAGCGGGGGTGCGTACAATGAGCAGTTCTTC. Translated: CASSSGGAYNEQFF. Complete variable domain (other parts from reference TRBV19 and TRBJ2-1): DGGITQSPKYLFRKEGQNVTLSCEQNLNHDAMYWYRQDPGQGLRLIYYSQIVNDFQKGDIAEGYSVSREKKESFPLTVTSAQKNPTAFYLCASSSGGAYNEQFFGPGTRLTVL.

The J gene is TRBJ1-2, the V gene TRBV9, with a possible D match to TRBD1 (6 bases). The length of the CDR3 is 16 residues. The germline V and J ends were trimmed by 5 bases and 5 bases, with 22 bases remaining between them. Germline V gene data show CDR1 as SGDLS and CDR2 as YYNGEE. CDR3 sequence (DNA): TGTGCCAGCAGTCCCGGACTAGACAGGCCGAATTATGGCTACACCTTC. Residues: CASSPGLDRPNYGYTF.

This clone has just a few counts. V is TRBV23-1 and J is TRBJ1-2; no firm D call. TRBV23-1 carries the ORF label, with uncertain function. CDR3 length: 17 residues. V shed 3 bases and J shed 4 bases, with 21 bases lying between them. The CDR3 sequence is CASSHPGPLRGGYGYTF. The CDR3 DNA sequence: TGCGCCAGCAGTCATCCGGGCCCCCTACGGGGAGGCTATGGCTACACCTTC.

The V gene is TRBV5-1, the J gene TRBJ1-3; 7 bases line up with TRBD1. The length of the CDR3 is 16 residues. V lost 2 bases and J lost 0; bases outside the gene matches: 5. Germline-derived CDR1 and CDR2 are SGHRS and YFSETQ. The CDR3 here is CASSFQGGSSGNTIYF. The DNA for the CDR3 is TGCGCCAGCAGCTTCCAAGGGGGCTCCTCTGGAAACACCATATATTTT.

This clone was seen repeatedly, ten times or more. This sequence joins TRBV29-1 and TRBJ1-1; D is undetermined. Trimming took 6 bases from V and 5 from J, leaving 13 bases between them. This CDR3 spans 12 amino acids. CDR1 and CDR2 from the germline V gene are SQVTM and ANQGSEA. The CDR3 bases are TGCAGCGTAAGGTGGGGAGGAACTGAAGCTTTCTTT. This codes for CSVRWGGTEAFF.

Worth noting for this clone: The junction differs from germline at one of its ends, possibly a read error. This chain links TRBV18 with TRBJ1-5, with D perhaps TRBD1 (6 bases). CDR1 is KGHSH and CDR2 is LQKENI in the germline V gene. The CDR3 runs to 14 residues. The CDR3: CASSPRGGISPQHF. The CDR3 nucleotides are TGTGCCAGTTCACCCCGAGGGGGGATCAGCCCCCAGCATTTT.

Comment on this clone: Other nucleotide sequences from this sample produce the same CDR3. The J gene is TRBJ1-4, the V gene TRBV7-9; possibly TRBD1 for D (6 bases). CDR1 is SEHNR and CDR2 is FQNEAQ in the germline V gene (reference sequence). CDR3 length equals 14 residues. V was shortened by 5 bases and J by 1 base, with 8 bases between the two germline ends. The CDR3 reads CASSPRGTNEKLFF. In nucleotides, the CDR3 is TGTGCCAGCAGCCCCAGGGGAACTAATGAAAAACTGTTTTTT.